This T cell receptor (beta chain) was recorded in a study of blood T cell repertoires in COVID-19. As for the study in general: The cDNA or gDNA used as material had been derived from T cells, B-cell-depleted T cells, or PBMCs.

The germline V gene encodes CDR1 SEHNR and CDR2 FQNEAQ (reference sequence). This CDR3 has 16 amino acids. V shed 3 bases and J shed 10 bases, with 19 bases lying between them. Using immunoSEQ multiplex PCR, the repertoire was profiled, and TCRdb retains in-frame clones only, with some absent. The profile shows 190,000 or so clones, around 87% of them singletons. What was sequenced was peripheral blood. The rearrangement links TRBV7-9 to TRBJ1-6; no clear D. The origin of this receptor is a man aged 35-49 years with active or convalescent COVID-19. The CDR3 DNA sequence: TGTGCCAGCAGCTTGCCTGGAGGATTCGGGAGCTCACCCCTCCACTTT. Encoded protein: CASSLPGGFGSSPLHF.